The TCR beta chain described here comes from a study of cytomegalovirus exposure and HLA in healthy donors. Study-wide findings and caveats: HLA restriction was apparent for most CMV-associated TCR beta chains in a later analysis. An analysis that was carried out later associated 17,000 or so TCR beta sequences with HLA alleles at 0.05 false discovery rate.

Germline-derived CDR1 and CDR2 are SGHAT and FQNNGV. CDR3 length equals 13 residues. V lost 2 bases and J lost 8, with 9 bases in between. Concerning this clone itself: Its antigen is still unknown.

The PCR contained 60 Vbeta and 13 Jbeta primers. Assay used: immunoSEQ multiplex PCR; TCRdb lists only in-frame clones, some missing. The repertoire holds 200,000 to 300,000 clones, with about 80% as singletons. While unrecorded immune exposures were likely, the donors were nominally healthy when sampled. The sequenced sample was PBMCs. The V and J genes are TRBV11-2 and TRBJ2-2; D is unresolved. This receptor was obtained from a woman aged 55-70 years in good health and CMV-seropositive. As DNA, the CDR3 is TGTGCCAGCAGCTTATATTGGGCGGGGGAGCTGTTTTTT. This codes for CASSLYWAGELFF.